What follows is one T cell receptor (beta chain) and its context. The record originates from a study of identical twins' blood T cells. This CDR3 spans 14 amino acids. V shed 8 bases and J 2 bases; nucleotides not matched to a gene: 7. Germline CDR1 reads SGHAT; CDR2 reads FQNNGV. TCRdb fed the 5' RACE reads into MiXCR, producing one record per CDR3 protein. The data show 350,000 to 450,000 distinct CDR3 sequences, over 25% seen once. The source material was PBMCs. This TCR came from a woman aged 18 to 55 in good health. J is TRBJ2-7 and V is TRBV11-2; TRBD2 agrees at 9 bases. CDR3 in amino acids: CASGSRTSAYEQYF. Here the CDR3 DNA reads TGTGCCAGCGGCTCCCGGACTAGCGCCTACGAGCAGTACTTC.